This T cell receptor beta chain was obtained from a study of cytotoxic CD8 clonotypes in ibrutinib-treated CLL. The CDR3 extends over 11 amino acids. Trimming took off 6 bases at V and 10 bases at J, with 13 bases between the two ends. Germline CDR1 is SGHDT and CDR2 is YYEEEE. The assay was immunoSEQ multiplex PCR, and TCRdb's table has in-frame clones only and misses some. There are more than 200,000 clones in the sample; roughly 65% occur only once, and about 6.4% lies in the top ten. This clone was counted only a few times. This TCR was recovered from a human donor with chronic lymphocytic leukemia. This material consisted of PBMCs, taken after 12 months of ibrutinib treatment. This chain links TRBV5-6 with TRBJ1-1; D remains unclear. CDR3 DNA: TGTGCCAGCACCTCAAGGGAGGGAGCTTTCTTT. It codes for CASTSREGAFF.